What follows are 21 T cell receptor beta chains derived from one specimen sequenced in a study of cytomegalovirus exposure and HLA in healthy donors. PCR was performed using 60 Vbeta and 13 Jbeta primers. Profiled with immunoSEQ multiplex PCR; TCRdb holds only in-frame clones, not every one. The sample shows about 150,000 clones, around 79% of them seen only once. The material sequenced was PBMCs. The receptors derive from a man younger than 35 in good health and CMV-seronegative.

This sequence joins TRBV5-1 and TRBJ1-1, with D perhaps TRBD1 (6 bases). Trimming stripped 3 bases from V and 6 bases from J, with 18 bases between. There are 15 residues in the CDR3. Germline CDR1 reads SGHRS; CDR2 reads YFSETQ. CDR3 nucleotides: TGCGCCAGCAGCTCGGGGGGGCCCCAGGAGGCTGAAGCTTTCTTT. It codes for CASSSGGPQEAEAFF.

This chain links TRBV4-3 with TRBJ1-1; 7 positions match TRBD1. The CDR3 contains 15 residues. The V gene's germline CDR1 is LGHNA and CDR2 YSLEER. J gave up 4 bases and V 0 bases, and 5 bases lay outside the gene matches. In DNA form, the CDR3 reads TGCGCCAGCAGCCAAGATGAAGGGGGCGTCACTGAAGCTTTCTTT. It translates to CASSQDEGGVTEAFF.

V gene TRBV28 combines with J gene TRBJ2-1; 8 bases agree with TRBD2. V lost 11 bases, J lost 3 bases, and 9 bases stayed unmatched. This CDR3 has 14 amino acids. The V gene's germline CDR1 is MDHEN and CDR2 SYDVKM. CDR3 nucleotides: TGTGCCGGCAATAGCGGGGCCGTCTACAATGAGCAGTTCTTC. Translating gives CAGNSGAVYNEQFF.

The V call is TRBV6-5, the J call TRBJ1-2; unclear D gene. V lost 6 bases, J lost 4 bases, and 15 bases lay in between. The CDR3 length is 14 residues. The germline gives CDR1 MNHEY, CDR2 SVGAGI. In nucleotides, the CDR3 is TGTGCCAGCAGCTCTAGCAGGTTTCGCTATGGCTACACCTTC. Encoded protein: CASSSSRFRYGYTF.

The J gene is TRBJ1-4, the V gene TRBV10-3, with 8 bases lining up with TRBD1. The CDR3 has 16 amino acids. J was trimmed by 3 bases and V by 4 bases; bases with no gene match: 7. Germline-derived CDR1 and CDR2 are ENHRY and SYGVKD. The CDR3 nucleotides are TGTGCCATCAGTGCAGGGGGCAAGGATCCTAATGAAAAACTGTTTTTT. Its translation: CAISAGGKDPNEKLFF.

This rearrangement joins TRBV29-1 to TRBJ2-1; no clear D. The germline V and J ends were trimmed by 3 bases and 4 bases, with 10 bases remaining between them. This CDR3 is 13 amino acids long. Germline CDR1 reads SQVTM; CDR2 reads ANQGSEA. The CDR3 spells CSVDAVLYNEQFF. The CDR3 bases are TGCAGCGTTGACGCCGTACTATACAATGAGCAGTTCTTC.

The chain recombines TRBV18 with TRBJ1-1, with D perhaps TRBD1 (5 bases). Germline V CDR1 and CDR2: KGHSH, LQKENI. The CDR3 has 11 residues. Trimming stripped 6 bases from V and 7 bases from J, with 9 bases between. The DNA for the CDR3 is TGTGCCAGCTCGCTAGACAGTGAAGCTTTCTTT. It codes for CASSLDSEAFF.

V usage is TRBV4-1 and J usage is TRBJ1-1; tentatively, D is TRBD1 (5 bases). The CDR3 has 16 amino acids. The germline V gene encodes CDR1 MGHRA and CDR2 YSYEKL. The ends were cut back, 1 base at V and 1 base at J, with 13 bases in the middle. CDR3 nucleotides: TGCGCCAGCAGCCAAGCGGGGGTCCAGAAGAACACTGAAGCTTTCTTT. Its protein is CASSQAGVQKNTEAFF.

This chain links TRBV6-1 with TRBJ1-1, with D possibly TRBD1 on 6 matching bases. CDR1 and CDR2 (germline): MNHNS, SASEGT. The ends were cut back, 1 base at V and 1 base at J, with 7 bases in the middle. This CDR3 has 14 residues. CDR3 loop: CASSEVGQNTEAFF. CDR3 DNA: TGTGCCAGCAGTGAAGTGGGACAGAACACTGAAGCTTTCTTT.

The chain combines TRBV18 with TRBJ1-3, with a possible D match to TRBD1 (6 bases). This CDR3 is built from 17 residues. CDR1 and CDR2 (germline): KGHSH, LQKENI. V was trimmed by 3 bases and J by 2 bases, leaving 17 bases between them. The CDR3 region is CASSPPSTGPTGNTIYF. CDR3 in DNA: TGTGCCAGCTCACCGCCTTCTACAGGGCCTACTGGAAACACCATATATTTT.

The gene calls are TRBV19 and TRBJ1-6; 10 bases map to TRBD1. V was pared by 10 bases and J by 0 bases, with 6 bases of the junction left unmatched. The CDR3 length is 16 residues. Germline values: CDR1 LNHDA, CDR2 SQIVND (reference sequence). This CDR3 reads CATRTGGRSYNSPLHF. CDR3 DNA: TGTGCCACCCGGACAGGGGGACGCTCCTATAATTCACCCCTCCACTTT.

This chain connects TRBV19 to TRBJ2-3; D remains ambiguous. Trimming left V 3 bases short and J 3 bases short, with 4 bases between. The CDR3 covers 12 residues. The germline CDR1 and CDR2 sequences are LNHDA and SQIVND (reference sequence). CDR3 sequence: CASSMRTDTQYF. The CDR3 DNA reads as TGTGCCAGTAGTATGAGGACAGATACGCAGTATTTT. The variable domain in full, completed from reference TRBV19 and TRBJ2-3, reads DGGITQSPKYLFRKEGQNVTLSCEQNLNHDAMYWYRQDPGQGLRLIYYSQIVNDFQKGDIAEGYSVSREKKESFPLTVTSAQKNPTAFYLCASSMRTDTQYFGPGTRLTVL.

In its sample, this clone was seen a few times. The rearrangement uses TRBV4-1 and TRBJ1-2; tentative D call: TRBD1 (6 bases). V was trimmed by 4 bases and J by 3 bases, leaving 12 bases between them. Germline CDR1 is MGHRA and CDR2 is YSYEKL. The CDR3 runs 14 residues. CDR3 in DNA: TGCGCCAGCAGCCGACCGGACAGTTACTATGGCTACACCTTC. It is translated as CASSRPDSYYGYTF.

The gene calls are TRBV11-2 and TRBJ1-1; 7 bases match TRBD1. From germline, CDR1 is SGHAT and CDR2 FQNNGV. The CDR3 is 15 amino acids. The V and J ends lost 5 bases and 1 base, in that order; junction bases with no gene match: 7. DNA of the CDR3: TGTGCCAGCAGCATGACAGGGCTTTCGAACACTGAAGCTTTCTTT. Translating it yields CASSMTGLSNTEAFF.

The V and J genes are TRBV6-1 and TRBJ2-2; D ambiguous. With 4 bases removed from V and 1 base from J, the gap between germline ends came to 4 bases. In germline, CDR1 is MNHNS, CDR2 SASEGT. This CDR3 is built from 13 residues. The CDR3 reads CASSAVNTGELFF. Here the CDR3 DNA reads TGTGCCAGCAGTGCTGTGAACACCGGGGAGCTGTTTTTT.

The gene calls are TRBV28 and TRBJ2-7, with D possibly TRBD2 on 5 matching bases. The CDR3 length is 17 residues. Looked up from germline, CDR1 is MDHEN and CDR2 is SYDVKM. V shed 9 bases and J shed 1 base, with 25 bases lying between them. CDR3 DNA: TGTGCCAGTTTCATAGTACCCCAGGTGCGAGGGTCCTACGAGCAGTACGTC. It is translated as CASFIVPQVRGSYEQYV.

This clone was picked up a small number of times. The V and J genes are TRBV5-1 and TRBJ2-7, with D perhaps TRBD2 (5 bases). The CDR3 runs to 14 residues. Trimming cost V 4 bases and J 3 bases, with 14 bases left between them. Germline V gene data show CDR1 as SGHRS and CDR2 as YFSETQ. DNA of the CDR3: TGCGCCAGCAGCCCGGGGAGCCCTTACTACGAGCAGTACGTC. This sequence encodes CASSPGSPYYEQYV.

The genes are TRBV27 and TRBJ2-3; TRBD2 might be the D (5 bases). Trimming shortened V by 4 bases and J by 0 bases, and 11 bases separated the two germline ends. This CDR3 contains 15 residues. From germline, CDR1 is MNHEY and CDR2 SMNVEV (reference sequence). Here the CDR3 DNA reads TGTGCCAGCAGTTCGAGGGTTCCCAGCACAGATACGCAGTATTTT. Its translation is CASSSRVPSTDTQYF.

The CDR3 is CASSEVLGQGTSTDTQYF. The DNA for the CDR3 is TGTGCCAGCAGTGAAGTGTTAGGACAGGGGACAAGCACAGATACGCAGTATTTT. The chain links TRBV6-1 to TRBJ2-3; 9 nucleotides line up with TRBD1. The trim removed 1 base at V and 0 bases at J, leaving 8 bases unmatched. Looked up from germline, CDR1 is MNHNS and CDR2 is SASEGT. This CDR3 contains 18 residues.

The chain uses TRBV5-5 and TRBJ1-5, with D perhaps TRBD1 (6 bases). The V and J ends lost 5 bases and 5 bases respectively, with 14 bases between them. The V gene's germline CDR1 is SGHKS and CDR2 YYEKEE (reference sequence). This CDR3 is built from 14 residues. The CDR3 DNA sequence: TGTGCCAGCAGACGGGACAAGGGAGATCAGCCCCAGCATTTT. This codes for CASRRDKGDQPQHF. The full variable domain, with the rest looked up from reference TRBV5-5 and TRBJ1-5, is DAGVTQSPTHLIKTRGQQVTLRCSPISGHKSVSWYQQVLGQGPQFIFQYYEKEERGRGNFPDRFSARQFPNYSSELNVNALLLGDSALYLCASRRDKGDQPQHFGDGTRLSIL.

The sample holds one count of this clone. The V call is TRBV7-9, the J call TRBJ1-1; D not resolved. Deletions cut 5 bases from V and 3 bases from J, with 13 bases between. There are 14 residues in the CDR3. Germline values: CDR1 SEHNR, CDR2 FQNEAQ (reference sequence). CDR3 amino acids: CASSPPREDTEAFF. The CDR3 DNA sequence: TGTGCCAGCAGCCCCCCAAGGGAGGACACTGAAGCTTTCTTT.